Below, 5 T cell receptor beta chains from the same sample are listed, as sequenced in a study of cytomegalovirus exposure and HLA in healthy donors. PCR involved 60 Vbeta and 13 Jbeta primers. Method: immunoSEQ multiplex PCR; TCRdb's copy keeps in-frame clones and lacks some. The repertoire holds about 130,000 clones, around 68% seen once, with 4% in the top ten. Sequenced: PBMCs. These receptors were collected from a man in his forties in good health and CMV-seropositive.

This rearrangement joins TRBV7-2 to TRBJ1-3, with a weak D call TRBD1 (5 bases). The CDR3 is 14 residues long. V gave up 2 bases and J gave up 5 bases, with 10 bases separating them. CDR1 and CDR2 from the germline V gene are SGHTA and FQGNSA. The CDR3, as DNA: TGTGCCAGCAGCTTAACGGGGGAGCGAAACACCATATATTTT. Protein: CASSLTGERNTIYF.

The chain couples TRBV13 to TRBJ1-1; 7 bases map to TRBD1. Per the germline V gene, CDR1 is PRHDT and CDR2 is FYEKMQ (reference sequence). V gave up 6 bases and J gave up 6 bases; unmatched junction bases: 10. This CDR3 is 14 amino acids long. In DNA, the CDR3 is TGTGCCAGCAGGGGGCAGACAGGGCCCCCTGAAGCTTTCTTT. Its translation: CASRGQTGPPEAFF.

This clone was detected once. V gene TRBV28 combines with J gene TRBJ2-7; 9 nucleotides line up with TRBD1. CDR1 and CDR2 from the germline V gene are MDHEN and SYDVKM. This CDR3 contains 14 residues. V trimming: 7 bases; J trimming: 2 bases; junction bases outside the gene matches: 6. CDR3 sequence (DNA): TGTGCCAGCATCCCAACAGGGGGCCCCTACGAGCAGTACTTC. Its translation: CASIPTGGPYEQYF.

This clone was recorded only once. The chain is built from TRBV7-9 and TRBJ2-1, with D tentatively TRBD2 (6 bases). The CDR3 contains 15 residues. Germline V CDR1 and CDR2: SEHNR, FQNEAQ (reference sequence). Trimming removed 5 bases at V and 5 bases at J, with 16 bases between. The CDR3 is CASSGGLPYDNEQFF. The CDR3 DNA reads as TGTGCCAGCAGCGGGGGACTCCCCTATGACAATGAGCAGTTCTTC. The full variable domain, with the rest looked up from reference TRBV7-9 and TRBJ2-1, is DTGVSQNPRHKITKRGQNVTFRCDPISEHNRLYWYRQTLGQGPEFLTYFQNEAQLEKSRLLSDRFSAERPKGSFSTLEIQRTEQGDSAMYLCASSGGLPYDNEQFFGPGTRLTVL.

This chain joins TRBV5-1 and TRBJ1-6; tentative D call: TRBD1 (6 bases). The germline gives CDR1 SGHRS, CDR2 YFSETQ. The CDR3 spans 15 residues. Trimming removed 7 bases at V and 8 bases at J, with 19 bases between. The CDR3 spells CASGSGTWADSPLHF. DNA of the CDR3: TGCGCCAGCGGCTCCGGGACATGGGCGGATTCACCCCTCCACTTT.